Presented here are 21 T cell receptor beta chains from one specimen sequenced in a study of chemoradiotherapy in HPV16-positive cancers. Assay: immunoSEQ multiplex PCR; the TCRdb copy retains only in-frame clones and omits some. In the table there are approximately 15,000 clones, over 70% of which are singletons. The specimen was obtained from a patient who underwent chemoradiotherapy. These receptors all come from a human donor with HPV-associated anogenital cancer.

As to this clone: Other nucleotide sequences in the sample specify the same CDR3. The rearrangement uses TRBV5-1 and TRBJ1-1; unclear D gene. The CDR3 runs 13 residues. The V and J ends lost 4 bases and 1 base respectively, with 8 bases between them. In germline, CDR1 is SGHRS, CDR2 YFSETQ. CDR3 in DNA: TGCGCCAGCAGCCCGGACGGGAACACTGAAGCTTTCTTT. This gives the protein CASSPDGNTEAFF.

The gene calls are TRBV7-9 and TRBJ1-3; D is ambiguous. Germline V CDR1 and CDR2: SEHNR, FQNEAQ (reference sequence). This CDR3 has 13 residues. V lost 4 bases and J 4 bases, leaving 8 bases between the germline ends. CDR3 residues: CASSSDVGNTIYF. The CDR3, as DNA: TGTGCCAGCAGCTCGGACGTCGGAAACACCATATATTTT.

Of note for this clone: Germline is not matched at one junction end, which may reflect a read error. The rearrangement uses TRBV7-7 and TRBJ2-5, with TRBD1 matching 7 bases. This CDR3 has 17 residues. CDR1 and CDR2 from the germline V gene are SSHAT and FNYEAQ (reference sequence). CDR3 DNA: TGTGCTAGCAGCTTAGGGGGCCTTGGCAGGAGAGGGGAGACCCAGTACTTC. As protein: CASSLGGLGRRGETQYF. The full variable domain, completed using reference TRBV7-7 and TRBJ2-5, is GAGVSQSPRYKVTKRGQDVTLRCDPISSHATLYWYQQALGQGPEFLTYFNYEAQPDKSGLPSDRFSAERPEGSISTLTIQRTEQRDSAMYRCASSLGGLGRRGETQYFGPGTRLLVL.

The J gene is TRBJ1-2, the V gene TRBV7-8, with TRBD1 as a possible D gene (6 bases). Trimming left V 1 base short and J 4 bases short, with 10 bases between. The CDR3 spans 14 residues. The germline CDR1 and CDR2 sequences are SGHVS and FQNEAQ. In DNA form, the CDR3 reads TGTGCCAGCAGCTTAGGCAGGGGTTTCTATGGCTACACCTTC. Encoded protein: CASSLGRGFYGYTF.

The rearrangement uses TRBV5-4 and TRBJ1-1, with D hard to call. V lost 3 bases and J lost 1, with 13 bases in between. There are 15 residues in the CDR3. Germline values: CDR1 SGHNT, CDR2 YYREEE (reference sequence). The CDR3 DNA follows: TGTGCCAGCAGCTCCCCGGCGGAGGGGAACACTGAAGCTTTCTTT. This codes for CASSSPAEGNTEAFF.

The genes are TRBV5-1 and TRBJ2-1, with D uncertain. From germline, CDR1 is SGHRS and CDR2 YFSETQ. The CDR3 covers 15 residues. V was cut by 2 bases and J by 0 bases, with 9 bases left in between. CDR3 residues: CASSLSQSSYNEQFF. The CDR3 DNA is TGCGCCAGCAGCTTAAGCCAGAGCTCCTACAATGAGCAGTTCTTC.

The rearrangement uses TRBV19 and TRBJ1-1; D is possibly TRBD1 (5 bases). CDR1 and CDR2 (germline): LNHDA, SQIVND (reference sequence). The CDR3 is made up of 14 amino acids. The ends were cut back, 3 bases at V and 4 bases at J, with 12 bases in the middle. The CDR3 DNA follows: TGTGCCAGTAGTATCCGGGGGGAGGCCACTGAAGCTTTCTTT. This codes for CASSIRGEATEAFF.

This chain uses TRBV5-6 with TRBJ1-4; 9 nucleotides align to TRBD1. V lost 2 bases to trimming and J lost 8 bases; unmatched junction nucleotides: 7. CDR3 length: 15 residues. Looked up from germline, CDR1 is SGHDT and CDR2 is YYEEEE. The CDR3 reads CASSFYGTGMEKLFF. In nucleotides, the CDR3 is TGTGCCAGCAGCTTCTACGGGACAGGGATGGAAAAACTGTTTTTT.

V gene TRBV2 combines with J gene TRBJ1-1; a weak D match, TRBD1 (5 bases). CDR3 length equals 16 residues. The V and J ends lost 6 bases and 4 bases respectively, with 21 bases between them. Per germline, CDR1 SNHLY and CDR2 FYNNEI. The CDR3 spells CASSQQPSGVSTEAFF. The DNA for the CDR3 is TGTGCCAGCAGCCAACAACCTTCGGGGGTAAGCACTGAAGCTTTCTTT.

The V call is TRBV14, the J call TRBJ2-1; 11 bases line up with TRBD1. The CDR3 covers 15 residues. In germline, CDR1 is SGHDN, CDR2 FVKESK. V gave up 4 bases and J gave up 10 bases; unmatched junction bases: 9. The CDR3 DNA follows: TGTGCCAGCAGCCGACCGGGACAGGGGGGGCGAGAGCAGTTCTTC. Encoded protein: CASSRPGQGGREQFF.

This chain connects TRBV7-2 to TRBJ2-3, with D perhaps matching TRBD2 (5 bases). The CDR3 runs 14 residues. V lost 4 bases and J 6 bases, leaving 14 bases between the germline ends. Per the germline V gene, CDR1 is SGHTA and CDR2 is FQGNSA. For the CDR3, the DNA is TGTGCCAGCAGCTCATACCGGACTGCGGATACGCAGTATTTT. It translates to CASSSYRTADTQYF.

The rearrangement links TRBV18 to TRBJ1-2; D not certain. The length of the CDR3 is 14 residues. Germline V gene data show CDR1 as KGHSH and CDR2 as LQKENI. V gave up 6 bases and J gave up 0 bases, with 11 bases separating them. This CDR3 is CASSPRTANYGYTF. CDR3 DNA sequence: TGTGCCAGCTCTCCAAGGACCGCTAACTATGGCTACACCTTC.

The chain carries TRBV5-6 and TRBJ1-2; TRBD1 aligns across 8 bases. Germline lookup yields CDR1 SGHDT and CDR2 YYEEEE. The CDR3 is 16 amino acids. V lost 2 bases, J lost 5 bases, and 11 bases stayed unmatched. This CDR3 reads CASSFIVGQGGYGYTF. In DNA, the CDR3 is TGTGCCAGCAGCTTCATAGTAGGACAGGGTGGATATGGCTACACCTTC.

The rearrangement joins TRBV30 to TRBJ1-5; D remains unclear. Germline CDR1 GTSNPN, CDR2 SVGIG (reference sequence). Trimming pared 4 bases from V and 1 base from J, leaving 8 bases between. CDR3 length: 13 residues. DNA for the CDR3: TGTGCCTGGACCCTGGGGAGCAATCAGCCCCAGCATTTT. This codes for CAWTLGSNQPQHF.

V usage is TRBV7-9 and J usage is TRBJ1-6; no definite D call. The CDR3 is 13 residues long. Germline lookup yields CDR1 SEHNR and CDR2 FQNEAQ (reference sequence). V lost 3 bases to trimming and J lost 9 bases, with 9 bases between them. The CDR3: CASSFGLASPLHF. CDR3 sequence (DNA): TGTGCCAGCAGCTTTGGGTTAGCTTCACCCCTCCACTTT.

This clone was seen once. V gene TRBV28 combines with J gene TRBJ1-2; 8 bases are a match to TRBD1. J gave up 4 bases and V 4 bases, and 11 bases lay outside the gene matches. CDR3 length: 16 residues. CDR1 and CDR2 (germline): MDHEN, SYDVKM. The CDR3 nucleotides are TGTGCCAGCAGTTCTACCGACAGGGGCGTCTTCTATGGCTACACCTTC. Protein sequence: CASSSTDRGVFYGYTF.

The chain couples TRBV2 to TRBJ2-5; 8 bases are shared with TRBD2. Germline values: CDR1 SNHLY, CDR2 FYNNEI. The CDR3 loop spans 17 amino acids. The V gene end was trimmed by 6 bases and the J gene end by 1 base; junction bases not matched to a gene: 13. The CDR3 here is CASRPPGRGARQETQYF. The CDR3 nucleotides are TGTGCCAGCAGGCCCCCCGGGCGGGGGGCGCGCCAAGAGACCCAGTACTTC.

The gene calls are TRBV19 and TRBJ1-4, with 8 bases matching TRBD1. V shed 3 bases, J shed 0 bases, and the junction held 6 bases outside the gene matches. This CDR3 region has 17 residues. CDR1 is LNHDA, CDR2 SQIVND, per germline (reference sequence). The CDR3 DNA reads as TGTGCCAGTAGTATCCCTGGGACAGGCCCAACTAATGAAAAACTGTTTTTT. It yields the protein CASSIPGTGPTNEKLFF.

This chain links TRBV6-1 with TRBJ2-7, with TRBD1 matching over 8 bases. The CDR3 length is 15 residues. Germline CDR1 reads MNHNS; CDR2 reads SASEGT. The V gene end was trimmed by 0 bases and the J gene end by 3 bases; junction bases not matched to a gene: 4. CDR3: CASSEAGRGHYEQYF. The CDR3, as DNA: TGTGCCAGCAGTGAAGCAGGCAGGGGGCACTACGAGCAGTACTTC.

The J gene is TRBJ2-5, the V gene TRBV4-3, with 9 bases matching TRBD2. Trimming cost V 2 bases and J 5 bases; bases outside gene matches: 15. CDR1 and CDR2 from the germline V gene are LGHNA and YSLEER. The CDR3 sequence is 18 residues long. The CDR3 DNA follows: TGCGCCAGCAGCCAATCCGTAGGCGGGAGGGCAAGCTCGGAGACCCAGTACTTC. It encodes CASSQSVGGRASSETQYF.

The chain couples TRBV4-3 to TRBJ1-2; weak D call: TRBD1 (5 bases). Per germline, CDR1 LGHNA and CDR2 YSLEER. Trimming pared 3 bases from V and 5 bases from J, leaving 22 bases between. The CDR3 totals 17 residues. CDR3: CASSHAWRGFSVYGYTF. CDR3 in DNA: TGCGCCAGCAGCCACGCTTGGAGGGGCTTTTCCGTTTATGGCTACACCTTC.